This passage covers 13 T cell receptor beta chains from one sample sequenced in a study of blood T cell repertoires in COVID-19. Produced via immunoSEQ multiplex PCR; TCRdb's table is partial and in-frame only. The sample yields 500,000 to 600,000 clones, less than 90% seen once. The sequencing sample was made of peripheral blood. The receptor set was obtained from a woman in her fifties or sixties with COVID-19, enrolled during active disease.

The rearrangement links TRBV3-1 (or the pseudogene TRBV3-2) to TRBJ2-3, with 14 positions matching TRBD2. With 4 bases clipped from V and 0 bases from J, the junction kept 3 bases outside the gene matches. The V gene's germline CDR1 is LGHDT and CDR2 YNNKEL (reference sequence). The CDR3 has 17 residues. The CDR3 bases are TGTGCCAGCAGCCCTCGGACTAGCGGGGGGAGCACAGATACGCAGTATTTT. This encodes CASSPRTSGGSTDTQYF.

The chain carries TRBV30 and TRBJ1-5; 8 nucleotides agree with TRBD1. Germline CDR1 reads GTSNPN; CDR2 reads SVGIG (reference sequence). The length of the CDR3 is 14 residues. Germline trimming cut 2 bases from V and 4 bases from J; bases unmatched to any gene: 4. The CDR3 DNA is TGTGCCTGGAGTAGGACAGGGTGGAATCAGCCCCAGCATTTT. It encodes CAWSRTGWNQPQHF. The variable domain in full, with the rest retrieved from reference TRBV30 and TRBJ1-5, is SQTIHQWPATLVQPVGSPLSLECTVEGTSNPNLYWYRQAAGRGLQLLFYSVGIGQISSEVPQNLSASRPQDRQFILSSKKLLLSDSGFYLCAWSRTGWNQPQHFGDGTRLSIL.

The chain recombines TRBV5-4 with TRBJ2-7, with 11 bases aligning to TRBD2. V lost 2 bases and J lost 2; bases outside the gene matches: 6. CDR1 and CDR2 from the germline V gene are SGHNT and YYREEE (reference sequence). The CDR3 is 16 residues long. This CDR3 reads CASSFRASGGPYEQYF. The CDR3 DNA reads TGTGCCAGCAGCTTCCGGGCTAGCGGGGGGCCCTACGAGCAGTACTTC. The variable domain in full, with the rest retrieved from reference TRBV5-4 and TRBJ2-7, is ETGVTQSPTHLIKTRGQQVTLRCSSQSGHNTVSWYQQALGQGPQFIFQYYREEENGRGNFPPRFSGLQFPNYSSELNVNALELDDSALYLCASSFRASGGPYEQYFGPGTRLTVT.

V is TRBV19 and J is TRBJ1-6, with a tentative D call TRBD1 (6 bases). The CDR3 totals 14 residues. Germline lookup yields CDR1 LNHDA and CDR2 SQIVND (reference sequence). Trimming removed 5 bases at V and 7 bases at J, with 12 bases between. CDR3 in amino acids: CASSSGQGNSPLHF. As DNA, the CDR3 is TGTGCCAGTAGTTCTGGGCAGGGGAATTCACCCCTCCACTTT. The complete variable domain, with remaining parts taken from reference TRBV19 and TRBJ1-6, reads DGGITQSPKYLFRKEGQNVTLSCEQNLNHDAMYWYRQDPGQGLRLIYYSQIVNDFQKGDIAEGYSVSREKKESFPLTVTSAQKNPTAFYLCASSSGQGNSPLHFGNGTRLTVT.

The table lists this clone with a count of one. This chain connects TRBV27 to TRBJ2-2, with 7 bases identical to TRBD1. The V gene end was trimmed by 4 bases and the J gene end by 3 bases; junction bases not matched to a gene: 2. From germline, CDR1 is MNHEY and CDR2 SMNVEV (reference sequence). The length of the CDR3 is 14 residues. Here the CDR3 reads CASSWGQHTGELFF. The CDR3 DNA reads TGTGCCAGCAGTTGGGGACAGCACACCGGGGAGCTGTTTTTT.

This clone is a singleton in its sample. The chain combines TRBV27 with TRBJ2-3; D ambiguous. CDR1 is MNHEY, CDR2 SMNVEV, per germline (reference sequence). The CDR3 is made up of 13 amino acids. V shed 4 bases and J shed 0 bases, with 5 bases lying between them. The CDR3 sequence is CASSSVSTDTQYF. The CDR3 DNA is TGTGCCAGCAGTTCAGTTAGCACAGATACGCAGTATTTT.

The chain uses TRBV7-3 and TRBJ2-3, with 8 nucleotides matching TRBD2. The J segment lost 4 bases and the V segment lost 5 bases, leaving 5 bases of the junction unmatched. CDR3 size: 14 residues. In germline, CDR1 is SGHTA, CDR2 FQGTGA. In DNA form, the CDR3 reads TGTGCCAGCAGCCCAGGGACTAGTCCAGATACGCAGTATTTT. Translated, it gives CASSPGTSPDTQYF.

This clone appeared once. This chain connects TRBV19 to TRBJ2-1; TRBD2 matches at 7 bases. Trimming took 0 bases from V and 10 from J; bases not matched to a gene: 21. This CDR3 is built from 19 residues. Germline CDR1 and CDR2: LNHDA and SQIVND (reference sequence). CDR3 bases: TGTGCCAGTAGTATAGATCTTGTAAGTGGCGGGGGACGAAATTACGAGCAGTTCTTC. Translation: CASSIDLVSGGGRNYEQFF.

The gene calls are TRBV6-5 and TRBJ2-1, with 9 bases matching TRBD2. After removal of 5 bases from V and 7 bases from J, the junction contained 3 bases not matched to a gene. The CDR3 is made up of 13 amino acids. Germline lookup yields CDR1 MNHEY and CDR2 SVGAGI. CDR3 amino acids: CASSRGGANEQFF. The DNA for the CDR3 is TGTGCCAGCAGTCGCGGGGGGGCAAATGAGCAGTTCTTC.

The chain uses TRBV7-8 and TRBJ2-7; 9 nucleotides agree with TRBD2. CDR3 length equals 15 residues. With 5 bases clipped from V and 4 bases from J, the junction kept 9 bases outside the gene matches. Germline loops: CDR1 SGHVS, CDR2 FQNEAQ. The CDR3 is CASSPRRGGRYEQYF. The CDR3 coding sequence is TGTGCCAGCAGCCCTAGGCGGGGGGGCCGTTACGAGCAGTACTTC.

The genes are TRBV27 and TRBJ1-1; D call uncertain. Germline V gives CDR1 MNHEY, CDR2 SMNVEV (reference sequence). V lost 6 bases, J lost 2 bases, and 13 bases lay in between. The CDR3 sequence is 14 residues long. Written as DNA, the CDR3 is TGTGCCAGCAGCTCACGTCGCACTAACACTGAAGCTTTCTTT. This gives the protein CASSSRRTNTEAFF.

The chain has TRBV5-1 and TRBJ2-3, with TRBD2 matching over 8 bases. The CDR3 extends over 17 amino acids. CDR1 SGHRS and CDR2 YFSETQ come from the germline V gene. J lost 3 bases, V lost 10 bases, and 19 bases had no gene match. Here the CDR3 reads CAGRRGGSGLATDTQYF. CDR3 DNA: TGCGCCGGCCGGAGAGGGGGGTCCGGACTAGCTACAGATACGCAGTATTTT.

This chain joins TRBV10-2 and TRBJ2-7, with a possible D match to TRBD1 (6 bases). Germline V gene lookup returns CDR1 WSHSY and CDR2 SAAADI. Trimming pared 3 bases from V and 6 bases from J, leaving 9 bases between. The CDR3 contains 12 residues. The CDR3 sequence: CASSEQDSEQYF. CDR3 DNA: TGCGCCAGCAGTGAACAGGACAGCGAGCAGTACTTC.